The T cell receptor (beta chain) under discussion was sequenced for a study of monozygotic twins with inflammatory bowel disease. Study observations and caveats: IBD patients carried less diverse TCRbeta repertoires (inverse Simpson) than healthy co-twins. Repertoire likeness was no different across concordant and discordant twins, perhaps owing to restricted power.

Details on this clonotype: Its cognate antigen is unknown.

Germline V lookup: CDR1 LGHNA, CDR2 YNFKEQ. This CDR3 spans 15 amino acids. For both chains, the TCRalpha and TCRbeta cDNA went through two nested PCRs of approximately 16 and 10 cycles. TCRdb reanalyzed the 5' RACE reads and collapses them to one entry per CDR3 protein, without DNA. Its table records a few hundred thousand distinct CDR3 sequences. The sequence was collected from a human donor with ulcerative colitis or Crohn's disease, or a healthy co-twin of an affected twin (not recorded which). The chain combines TRBV4-2 with TRBJ2-1; TCRdb picks TRBD2, but there is no DNA to check that call. The material sequenced was blood. This CDR3 reads CASSQDWTSGSNQFF.